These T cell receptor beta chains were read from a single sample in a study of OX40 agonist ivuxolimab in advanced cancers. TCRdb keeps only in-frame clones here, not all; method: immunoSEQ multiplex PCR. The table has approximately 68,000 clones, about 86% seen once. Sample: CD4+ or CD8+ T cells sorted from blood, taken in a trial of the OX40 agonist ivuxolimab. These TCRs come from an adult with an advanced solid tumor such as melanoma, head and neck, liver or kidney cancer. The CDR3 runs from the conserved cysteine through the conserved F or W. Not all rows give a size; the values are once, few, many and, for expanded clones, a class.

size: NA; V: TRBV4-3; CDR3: CASSQDWSGTNYGYTF
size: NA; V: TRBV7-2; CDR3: CASSFNWAGSNQPQHF
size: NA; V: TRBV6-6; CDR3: CASVPIGGQGETQYF
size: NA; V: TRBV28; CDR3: CASRRGLADSYNEQFF
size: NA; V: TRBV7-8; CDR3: CASSLGRPGDSSYEQYF
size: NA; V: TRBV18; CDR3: CASSLSGGATDTQYF
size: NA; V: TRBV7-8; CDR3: CASSLAALDTQYF
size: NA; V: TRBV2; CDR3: CASSVDRGWMDTEAFF
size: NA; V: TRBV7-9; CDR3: CASSPHRGWNTEAFF
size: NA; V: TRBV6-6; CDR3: CASSWAGGNLGEQYF
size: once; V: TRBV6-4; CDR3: CASSAREADTQYF
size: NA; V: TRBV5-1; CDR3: CASSFQGTDEQYF
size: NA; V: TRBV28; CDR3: CASSFFGTANTEAFF
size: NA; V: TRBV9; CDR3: CASSVQLVAAYNEQFF
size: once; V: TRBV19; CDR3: CASSMSGARALAKNIQYF
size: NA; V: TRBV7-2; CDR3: CASSLGGGLGYNEQFF
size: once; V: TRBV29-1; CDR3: CSVGPQGGAEAFF
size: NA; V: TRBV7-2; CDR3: CASSLQGSTYNEQFF
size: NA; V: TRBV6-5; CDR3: CASSYTSKVNTEAFF
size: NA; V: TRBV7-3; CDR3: CASSLDGTGERTQYF
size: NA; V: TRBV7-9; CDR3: CASSLGGGGNEKLFF
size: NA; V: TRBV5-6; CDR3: CASSSQGAYGYTF
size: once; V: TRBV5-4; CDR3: CASSRKLGGEDPQKTF
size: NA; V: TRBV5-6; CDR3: CASSLRGRLGQPQHF
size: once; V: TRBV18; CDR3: CASSPNRGTDRGGTEAFF
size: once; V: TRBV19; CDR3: CASTPGQASSYEQYF
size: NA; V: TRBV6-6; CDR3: CASSYSGTRRAQYF
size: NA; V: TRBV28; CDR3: CASSSHSRNQPQHF
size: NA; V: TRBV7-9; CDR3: CASSLALRGYTF
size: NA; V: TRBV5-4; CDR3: CASSRSQGAFYGYTF
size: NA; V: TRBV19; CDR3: CASSIQSQETQYF
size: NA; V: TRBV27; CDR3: CASPFAGQGGRGDQPQHF
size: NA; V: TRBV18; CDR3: CASSPPSGAYEQYF
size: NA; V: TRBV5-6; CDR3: CASSFRGEFETQYF
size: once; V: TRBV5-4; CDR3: CASSDGTGGAKNIQYF
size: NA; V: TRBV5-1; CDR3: CASSTQGQSGDEQFF
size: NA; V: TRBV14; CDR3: CASSQTSGGADTQYF
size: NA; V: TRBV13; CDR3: CASSPLRWAETYEQYF
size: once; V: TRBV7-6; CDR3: CASSLHRARETQYF
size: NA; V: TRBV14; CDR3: CASSQLWGTSGVEQFF
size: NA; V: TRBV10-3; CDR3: CAIRMTEGANNSPLHF
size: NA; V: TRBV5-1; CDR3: CASSLRGTGAYEQYF
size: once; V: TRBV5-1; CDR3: CASSLSLGGGGNTIYF